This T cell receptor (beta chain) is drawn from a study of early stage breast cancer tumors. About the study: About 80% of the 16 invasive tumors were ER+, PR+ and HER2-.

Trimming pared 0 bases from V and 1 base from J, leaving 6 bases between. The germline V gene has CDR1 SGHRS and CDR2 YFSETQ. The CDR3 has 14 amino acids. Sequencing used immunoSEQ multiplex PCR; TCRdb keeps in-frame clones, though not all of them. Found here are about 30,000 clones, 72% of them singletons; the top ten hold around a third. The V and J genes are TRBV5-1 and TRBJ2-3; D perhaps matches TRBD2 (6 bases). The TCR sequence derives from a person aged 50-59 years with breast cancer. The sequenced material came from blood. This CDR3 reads CASSLGGGTDTQYF. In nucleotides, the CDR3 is TGCGCCAGCAGCTTGGGGGGGGGCACAGATACGCAGTATTTT.